These 15 T cell receptor beta chains were all obtained from the same sample, sequenced in a study of blood T cell repertoires in COVID-19. The repertoire was sequenced with immunoSEQ multiplex PCR; TCRdb's copy has only in-frame clones and lacks some. The repertoire consists of around 100,000 clones, with around nine tenths occurring once and the leading ten covering 3.1%. Sequenced: peripheral blood. These receptors were obtained from a man aged 50-59 years in a cohort sampled during active COVID-19.

The chain is built from TRBV11-2 and TRBJ2-7; 7 nucleotides line up with TRBD2. V lost 3 bases, J lost 6 bases, and 5 bases stayed unmatched. The CDR3 loop spans 13 amino acids. Germline V gene lookup returns CDR1 SGHAT and CDR2 FQNNGV. This CDR3 is CASSFGGSREQYV. The CDR3 DNA reads TGTGCCAGCAGCTTCGGGGGGTCTCGCGAGCAGTACGTC.

V gene TRBV20-1 combines with J gene TRBJ2-3, with 9 bases aligning to TRBD2. J lost 6 bases, V lost 3 bases, and 7 bases had no gene match. CDR3 length: 14 amino acids. The germline V gene encodes CDR1 DFQATT and CDR2 SNEGSKA (reference sequence). CDR3 amino acids: CSASPSGTGDTQYF. The CDR3 DNA reads TGCAGTGCTAGTCCTAGCGGGACCGGTGATACGCAGTATTTT.

The rearrangement links TRBV18 to TRBJ2-1; no definite D call. In germline, CDR1 is KGHSH, CDR2 LQKENI. Trimming left V 3 bases short and J 1 base short, with 10 bases between. CDR3 length equals 15 residues. The CDR3 loop is CASSPASGSYNEQFF. CDR3 coding DNA: TGTGCCAGCTCACCCGCATCAGGTTCCTACAATGAGCAGTTCTTC.

This clone was found a few times. The V and J genes are TRBV6-6 and TRBJ2-7, with D unresolved. Trimming took off 6 bases at V and 3 bases at J, with 18 bases between the two ends. The CDR3 length is 15 residues. Germline V gene data show CDR1 as MNHNY and CDR2 as SVGAGI (reference sequence). In nucleotides, the CDR3 is TGTGCCAGCAGCGCGAGCCCCACACAGAGCTACGAGCAGTACGTC. This sequence encodes CASSASPTQSYEQYV.

This chain links TRBV19 with TRBJ2-1; the match to TRBD2 covers 12 bases. CDR3 size: 18 residues. Germline CDR1 is LNHDA and CDR2 is SQIVND (reference sequence). The V and J ends lost 2 bases and 8 bases, in that order; junction bases with no gene match: 13. CDR3 residues: CASSIRGPSGGAWDEQFF. The DNA for the CDR3 is TGTGCCAGTAGTATAAGAGGGCCTAGCGGGGGGGCCTGGGATGAGCAGTTCTTC.

The chain recombines TRBV24-1 with TRBJ2-2; weak D call: TRBD1 (6 bases). The ends were cut back, 6 bases at V and 0 bases at J, with 10 bases in the middle. The CDR3 is 15 residues long. The germline gives CDR1 KGHDR, CDR2 SFDVKD. The DNA for the CDR3 is TGTGCCACCAGTACTAGGACAGCGAACACCGGGGAGCTGTTTTTT. This gives the protein CATSTRTANTGELFF.

CDR3 sequence (DNA): TGTGCCAGCAGCTCCTACAGGGGACCGTTCTACGAGCAGTACTTC. Protein product: CASSSYRGPFYEQYF. The V call is TRBV7-2, the J call TRBJ2-7, with TRBD1 identical over 7 bases. Germline V gene lookup returns CDR1 SGHTA and CDR2 FQGNSA. The CDR3 is 15 amino acids. V gave up 4 bases and J gave up 3 bases; unmatched junction bases: 9.

In DNA form, the CDR3 reads TGTGCCAGCAGCTTATACAGGGGGGTTCAAGAGACCCAGTACTTC. Amino acid sequence: CASSLYRGVQETQYF. The chain joins TRBV11-2 to TRBJ2-5; 8 nucleotides match TRBD1. The CDR3 totals 15 residues. The germline V gene has CDR1 SGHAT and CDR2 FQNNGV. V lost 2 bases to trimming and J lost 2 bases; unmatched junction nucleotides: 4.

The chain carries TRBV6-2 or TRBV6-3 and TRBJ2-7; the match to TRBD2 covers 8 bases. The CDR3 sequence is 16 residues long. CDR1 is MNHEY and CDR2 is SVGEGT in the germline V gene. The V gene end was trimmed by 0 bases and the J gene end by 3 bases; junction bases not matched to a gene: 7. The CDR3 coding sequence is TGTGCCAGCAGTTACTCCCCGGGGGGGCCCAACTACGAGCAGTACTTC. It encodes CASSYSPGGPNYEQYF.

The J gene is TRBJ2-1, the V gene TRBV19, with 12 positions matching TRBD2. This CDR3 region has 19 residues. CDR1 and CDR2 (germline): LNHDA, SQIVND (reference sequence). J was trimmed by 3 bases and V by 9 bases; bases with no gene match: 18. This CDR3 reads CASQRGLAGGQPVYNEQFF. The DNA for the CDR3 is TGTGCCAGCCAAAGAGGGCTAGCGGGGGGGCAACCAGTCTACAATGAGCAGTTCTTC.

The J gene is TRBJ2-1, the V gene TRBV7-2, with 7 positions matching TRBD2. The CDR3 is 15 amino acids. Germline V CDR1 and CDR2: SGHTA, FQGNSA. J gave up 5 bases and V 2 bases, and 6 bases lay outside the gene matches. DNA of the CDR3: TGTGCCAGCAGCTTATTATGGGGGGGGAACAATGAGCAGTTCTTC. The encoded protein is CASSLLWGGNNEQFF. Complete variable domain (other parts from reference TRBV7-2 and TRBJ2-1): GAGVSQSPSNKVTEKGKDVELRCDPISGHTALYWYRQSLGQGLEFLIYFQGNSAPDKSGLPSDRFSAERTGGSVSTLTIQRTQQEDSAVYLCASSLLWGGNNEQFFGPGTRLTVL.

This rearrangement joins TRBV11-2 to TRBJ1-1; possibly TRBD1 for D (6 bases). The CDR3 spans 14 residues. Trimming removed 5 bases from V and 1 base from J, with 11 bases in between. Germline CDR1 reads SGHAT; CDR2 reads FQNNGV. CDR3 residues: CASSPRTANTEAFF. DNA of the CDR3: TGTGCCAGCAGCCCACGGACAGCGAACACTGAAGCTTTCTTT. Combining the CDR3 with reference TRBV11-2 and TRBJ1-1 gives the whole variable domain EAGVAQSPRYKIIEKRQSVAFWCNPISGHATLYWYQQILGQGPKLLIQFQNNGVVDDSQLPKDRFSAERLKGVDSTLKIQPAKLEDSAVYLCASSPRTANTEAFFGQGTRLTVV.

J is TRBJ2-6 and V is TRBV10-3; perhaps TRBD1 as D (5 bases). CDR3 length: 15 residues. Per the germline V gene, CDR1 is ENHRY and CDR2 is SYGVKD. The V end lost 4 bases, the J end lost 1 base, and 8 bases lay between the germline ends. The CDR3 sequence is CAISATVSGANVLTF. CDR3 nucleotides: TGTGCCATCAGTGCGACAGTTTCTGGGGCCAACGTCCTGACTTTC.

The CDR3 region has the DNA TGTGCCAGCAGCGTCGGGGAAAACACTGAAGCTTTCTTT. It codes for CASSVGENTEAFF. The chain recombines TRBV9 with TRBJ1-1; no reliable D call. Deletions cut 2 bases from V and 2 bases from J, with 7 bases between. This CDR3 has 13 amino acids. Germline V CDR1 and CDR2: SGDLS, YYNGEE.

The chain links TRBV6-1 to TRBJ1-5; TRBD1 matches at 7 bases. V lost 2 bases to trimming and J lost 2 bases; unmatched junction nucleotides: 9. CDR3 length equals 17 residues. CDR1 is MNHNS and CDR2 is SASEGT in the germline V gene. The CDR3 is CASSELGGQSGNQPQHF. In DNA, the CDR3 is TGTGCCAGCAGTGAATTAGGGGGACAGTCGGGCAATCAGCCCCAGCATTTT.